The 9 T cell receptor beta chains reported below all come from one sample, sequenced in a study of brain T cells in children with intractable seizures. Described time point: blood from clinic visit 5 months post-surgery; TSC patient then seizure free. Libraries were prepared by immunoSEQ multiplex PCR; TCRdb keeps only in-frame clonotypes and omits some of them. The data contain hundreds of thousands of clones, over 90% of them singletons. Sequenced material: peripheral blood, taken roughly 5 months after surgery. These receptors were obtained from a boy younger than two with tuberous sclerosis and intractable seizures.

A remark on this clone: Other nucleotide sequences from this sample produce the same CDR3. The chain recombines TRBV6-6 with TRBJ2-3; D remains ambiguous. The CDR3 is 11 residues long. Germline assignment: CDR1 MNHNY and CDR2 SVGAGI (reference sequence). With 2 bases removed from V and 6 bases from J, the gap between germline ends came to 3 bases. The DNA for the CDR3 is TGTGCCAGCAGTTACCGGGATACGCAGTATTTT. Its protein is CASSYRDTQYF.

This clone was counted a few times. V gene TRBV20-1 combines with J gene TRBJ2-7; D remains unclear. The CDR3 sequence is 15 residues long. V was clipped by 3 bases and J by 4 bases, with 19 bases between them. Germline-derived CDR1 and CDR2 are DFQATT and SNEGSKA (reference sequence). The CDR3 loop is CSASKISARQYEQYF. The CDR3 DNA is TGCAGTGCTAGTAAGATATCGGCCCGTCAATACGAGCAGTACTTC.

V is TRBV21-1 and J is TRBJ2-7; the tabulated D call, TRBD2, remains unverified against the DNA. TRBV21-1 is flagged as a pseudogene. The CDR3 spans 12 residues. The CDR3 nucleotides are TGTGCCACGGCGCTGAGGTCCGGGGAGCAGTACTTC. This translates into CATALRSGEQYF.

CDR3 residues: CASSLVGGGLAKNIQYF. Here the CDR3 DNA reads TGTGCCAGCAGCTTAGTAGGTGGGGGGCTAGCCAAAAACATTCAGTACTTC. The gene calls are TRBV11-2 and TRBJ2-4; either TRBD1 or TRBD2 may supply D (6 bases each). From germline, CDR1 is SGHAT and CDR2 FQNNGV. V was cut by 1 base and J by 0 bases, with 13 bases left in between. This CDR3 is 17 amino acids long.

V usage is TRBV5-4 and J usage is TRBJ1-4; 7 bases map to TRBD1. The CDR3 loop spans 14 amino acids. Losses at the gene ends were 1 base for V and 8 bases for J; bases not matched to a gene: 5. The germline V gene has CDR1 SGHNT and CDR2 YYREEE (reference sequence). The CDR3 region is CASSLTGVGEKLFF. The CDR3 coding sequence is TGTGCCAGCAGCTTGACAGGGGTGGGGGAAAAACTGTTTTTT.

V is TRBV7-3 and J is TRBJ2-3, with D possibly TRBD2 on 6 matching bases. This CDR3 is built from 15 residues. Germline CDR1 SGHTA, CDR2 FQGTGA. Trimming removed 4 bases from V and 2 bases from J, with 13 bases in between. This chain's CDR3 is CASSSFGGVTDTQYF. CDR3 bases: TGTGCCAGCAGCTCCTTTGGCGGGGTCACAGATACGCAGTATTTT.

V and J are TRBV5-1 and TRBJ2-5; 10 bases are shared with TRBD1. The CDR3 extends over 16 amino acids. J gave up 1 base and V 4 bases, and 7 bases lay outside the gene matches. From germline, CDR1 is SGHRS and CDR2 YFSETQ. The CDR3 loop reads CASSTGQGLSQETQYF. As DNA, the CDR3 is TGCGCCAGCAGCACGGGACAGGGGCTATCCCAAGAGACCCAGTACTTC.

The chain employs TRBV7-8 and TRBJ1-4, with 8 positions matching TRBD1. Germline CDR1 is SGHVS and CDR2 is FQNEAQ. V was clipped by 3 bases and J by 5 bases; unmatched bases: 2. The CDR3 consists of 14 residues. CDR3 protein: CASSFRTGNEKLFF. The CDR3 DNA sequence: TGTGCCAGCAGCTTCCGGACAGGGAATGAAAAACTGTTTTTT.

The rearrangement uses TRBV4-2 and TRBJ1-1, with a weak D call TRBD1 (5 bases). The germline V gene has CDR1 LGHNA and CDR2 YNFKEQ. V lost 2 bases and J lost 0, with 19 bases in between. The CDR3 loop spans 18 amino acids. CDR3 in amino acids: CASSQRFTGPPMNTEAFF. CDR3 nucleotide sequence: TGTGCCAGCAGCCAACGTTTTACGGGACCTCCAATGAACACTGAAGCTTTCTTT.